This T cell receptor (beta chain) was observed in a study of blood T cell repertoires in COVID-19. Study information: PBMCs, B-cell-depleted T cells, or T cells were the source of the cDNA or gDNA that made up the material.

Those enrolled in Seattle joined during active infection and were followed longitudinally afterward. The protocol was immunoSEQ multiplex PCR, while the TCRdb copy is restricted to in-frame clones and leaves out a portion. The profile shows around 310,000 clones, more than 80% of them singletons. The V and J ends lost 2 bases and 7 bases, in that order; junction bases with no gene match: 7. CDR1 and CDR2 (germline): SGHRS, YFSETQ. This CDR3 is 15 amino acids long. The source is a woman aged 25 to 45 with COVID-19, enrolled during active disease. Sequenced: peripheral blood. The chain has TRBV5-1 and TRBJ1-4; TRBD1 matches at 8 bases. This CDR3 reads CASSFHGQGSEKLFF. The CDR3 DNA is TGCGCCAGCAGCTTTCACGGACAGGGTAGTGAAAAACTGTTTTTT.